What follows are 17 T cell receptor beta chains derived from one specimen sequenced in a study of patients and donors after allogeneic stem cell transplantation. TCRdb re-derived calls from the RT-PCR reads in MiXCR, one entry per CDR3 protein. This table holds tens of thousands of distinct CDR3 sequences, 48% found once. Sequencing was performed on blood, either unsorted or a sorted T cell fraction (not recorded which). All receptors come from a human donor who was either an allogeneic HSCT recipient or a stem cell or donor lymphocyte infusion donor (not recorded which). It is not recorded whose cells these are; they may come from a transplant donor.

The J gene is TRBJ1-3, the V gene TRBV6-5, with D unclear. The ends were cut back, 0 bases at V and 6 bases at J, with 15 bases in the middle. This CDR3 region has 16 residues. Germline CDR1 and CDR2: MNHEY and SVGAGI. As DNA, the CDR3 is TGTGCCAGCAGTTACTCCCCGGCGAGGGAGAAAAACACCATATATTTT. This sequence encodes CASSYSPAREKNTIYF.

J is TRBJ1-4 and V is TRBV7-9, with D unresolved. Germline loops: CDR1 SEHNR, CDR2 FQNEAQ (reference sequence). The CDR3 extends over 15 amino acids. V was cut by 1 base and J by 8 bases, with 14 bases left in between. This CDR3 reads CASSLGDVITEKLFF. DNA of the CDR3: TGTGCCAGCAGCTTAGGCGACGTTATCACGGAAAAACTGTTTTTT.

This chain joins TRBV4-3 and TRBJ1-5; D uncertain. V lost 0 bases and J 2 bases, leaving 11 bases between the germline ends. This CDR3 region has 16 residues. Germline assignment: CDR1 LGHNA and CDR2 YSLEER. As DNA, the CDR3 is TGCGCCAGCAGCCAAGAGATCTGGGGTGGCAATCAGCCCCAGCATTTT. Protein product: CASSQEIWGGNQPQHF.

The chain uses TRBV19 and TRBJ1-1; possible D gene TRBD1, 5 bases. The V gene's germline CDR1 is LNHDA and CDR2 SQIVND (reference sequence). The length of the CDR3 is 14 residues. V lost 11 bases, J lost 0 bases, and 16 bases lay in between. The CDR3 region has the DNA TGTGCCTCAACACCGGGACGGATGAACACTGAAGCTTTCTTT. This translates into CASTPGRMNTEAFF. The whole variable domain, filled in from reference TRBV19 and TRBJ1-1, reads DGGITQSPKYLFRKEGQNVTLSCEQNLNHDAMYWYRQDPGQGLRLIYYSQIVNDFQKGDIAEGYSVSREKKESFPLTVTSAQKNPTAFYLCASTPGRMNTEAFFGQGTRLTVV.

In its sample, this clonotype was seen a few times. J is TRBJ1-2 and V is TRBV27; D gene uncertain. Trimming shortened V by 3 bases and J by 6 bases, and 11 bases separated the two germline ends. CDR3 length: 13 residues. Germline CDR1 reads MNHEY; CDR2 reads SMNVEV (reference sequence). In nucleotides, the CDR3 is TGTGCCAGCAGTTTCCGAGCCGCGGATGGCTACACCTTC. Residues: CASSFRAADGYTF.

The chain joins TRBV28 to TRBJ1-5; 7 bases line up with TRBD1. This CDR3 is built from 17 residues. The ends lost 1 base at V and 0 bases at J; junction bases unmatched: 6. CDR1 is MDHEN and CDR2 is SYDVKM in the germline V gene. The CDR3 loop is CASSLFRGTASNQPQHF. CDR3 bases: TGTGCCAGCAGTTTATTCAGGGGGACAGCTAGCAATCAGCCCCAGCATTTT.

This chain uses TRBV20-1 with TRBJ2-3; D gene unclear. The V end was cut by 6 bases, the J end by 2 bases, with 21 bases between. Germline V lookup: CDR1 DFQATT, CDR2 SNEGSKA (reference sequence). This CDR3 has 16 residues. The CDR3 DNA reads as TGCAGTGCCTTTCCGCTTGGCGGCACATCCACAGATACGCAGTATTTT. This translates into CSAFPLGGTSTDTQYF.

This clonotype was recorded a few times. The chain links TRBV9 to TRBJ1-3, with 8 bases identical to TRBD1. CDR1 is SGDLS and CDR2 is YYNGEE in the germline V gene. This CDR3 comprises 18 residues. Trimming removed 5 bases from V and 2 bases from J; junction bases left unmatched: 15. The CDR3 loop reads CASSEGTGRWKAGNTIYF. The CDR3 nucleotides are TGTGCCAGCAGTGAGGGGACAGGACGATGGAAGGCTGGAAACACCATATATTTT.

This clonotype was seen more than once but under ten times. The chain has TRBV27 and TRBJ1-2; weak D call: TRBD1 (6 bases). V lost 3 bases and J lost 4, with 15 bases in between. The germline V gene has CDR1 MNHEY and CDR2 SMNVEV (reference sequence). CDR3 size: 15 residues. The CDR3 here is CASSLEETGFYGYTF. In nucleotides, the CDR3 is TGTGCCAGCAGTTTGGAAGAGACAGGCTTCTATGGCTACACCTTC.

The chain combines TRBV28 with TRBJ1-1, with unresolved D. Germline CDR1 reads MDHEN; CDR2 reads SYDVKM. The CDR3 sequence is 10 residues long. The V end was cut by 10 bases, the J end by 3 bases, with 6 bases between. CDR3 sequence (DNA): TGTGCCACGGCCCACACTGAAGCTTTCTTT. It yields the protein CATAHTEAFF.

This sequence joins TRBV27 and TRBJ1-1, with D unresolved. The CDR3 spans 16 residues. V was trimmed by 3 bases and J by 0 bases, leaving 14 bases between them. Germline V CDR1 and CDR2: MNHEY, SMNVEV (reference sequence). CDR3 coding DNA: TGTGCCAGCAGTTTTGTATCTGGGCGGATGAACACTGAAGCTTTCTTT. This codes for CASSFVSGRMNTEAFF.

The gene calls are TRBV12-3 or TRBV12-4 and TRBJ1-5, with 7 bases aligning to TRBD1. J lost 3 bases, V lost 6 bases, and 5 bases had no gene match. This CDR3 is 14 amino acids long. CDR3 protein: CASSPDRVNQPQHF. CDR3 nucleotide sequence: TGTGCCAGCAGCCCCGACAGGGTCAATCAGCCCCAGCATTTT.

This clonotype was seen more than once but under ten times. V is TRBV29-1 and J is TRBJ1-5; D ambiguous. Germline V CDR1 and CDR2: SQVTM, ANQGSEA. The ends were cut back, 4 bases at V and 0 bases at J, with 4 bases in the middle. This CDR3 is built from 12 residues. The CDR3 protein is CSVGSSNQPQHF. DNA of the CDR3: TGCAGCGTTGGGTCTAGCAATCAGCCCCAGCATTTT.

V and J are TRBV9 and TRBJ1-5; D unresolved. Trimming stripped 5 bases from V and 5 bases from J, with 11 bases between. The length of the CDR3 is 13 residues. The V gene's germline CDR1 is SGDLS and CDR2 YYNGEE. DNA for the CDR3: TGTGCCAGCAGTACAGAAGGGTATCAGCCCCAGCATTTT. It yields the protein CASSTEGYQPQHF. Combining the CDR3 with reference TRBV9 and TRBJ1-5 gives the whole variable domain DSGVTQTPKHLITATGQRVTLRCSPRSGDLSVYWYQQSLDQGLQFLIQYYNGEERAKGNILERFSAQQFPDLHSELNLSSLELGDSALYFCASSTEGYQPQHFGDGTRLSIL.

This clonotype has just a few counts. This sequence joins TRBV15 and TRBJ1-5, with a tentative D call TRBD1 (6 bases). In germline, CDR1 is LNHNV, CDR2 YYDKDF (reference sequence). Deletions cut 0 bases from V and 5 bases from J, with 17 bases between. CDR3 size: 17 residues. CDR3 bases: TGTGCCACCAGCAGAGATCAGATTAAGGAGGGGGATCAGCCCCAGCATTTT. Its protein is CATSRDQIKEGDQPQHF. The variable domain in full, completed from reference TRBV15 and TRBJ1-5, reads DAMVIQNPRYQVTQFGKPVTLSCSQTLNHNVMYWYQQKSSQAPKLLFHYYDKDFNNEADTPDNFQSRRPNTSFCFLDIRSPGLGDTAMYLCATSRDQIKEGDQPQHFGDGTRLSIL.

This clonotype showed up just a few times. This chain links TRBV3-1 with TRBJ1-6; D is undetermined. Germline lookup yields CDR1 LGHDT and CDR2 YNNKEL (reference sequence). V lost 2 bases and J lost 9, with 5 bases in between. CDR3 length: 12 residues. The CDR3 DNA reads TGTGCCAGCAGCCAATTTCGTTCACCCCTCCACTTT. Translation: CASSQFRSPLHF.

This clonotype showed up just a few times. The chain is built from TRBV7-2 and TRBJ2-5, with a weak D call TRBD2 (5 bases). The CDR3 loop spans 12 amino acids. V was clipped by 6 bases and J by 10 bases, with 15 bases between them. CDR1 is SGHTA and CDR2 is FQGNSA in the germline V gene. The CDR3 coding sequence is TGTGCCAGCAGTTCGGGGTTCCGGGGCCAGTACTTC. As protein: CASSSGFRGQYF.